This T cell receptor beta chain was sequenced during a study of T-cell memory formation after mild COVID-19. Points from the study as a whole: Some clones that responded turned up in pre-infection memory, which suggests that cross-reactive memory joined in.

Regarding this clonotype: Antigen unknown.

TCRdb recomputed calls from the 5' RACE reads with MiXCR, one row per CDR3 protein. The sample consists of about 100,000 distinct CDR3 sequences, more than 9.5% of them appearing once. V gave up 7 bases and J gave up 4 bases, with 10 bases separating them. The CDR3 runs 12 residues. CDR1 and CDR2 from the germline V gene are LNHDA and SQIVND (reference sequence). The material sequenced was PBMCs or a T cell subset sorted from them (not recorded which). This clonotype was sampled from a man aged 18 to 29 who had mild COVID-19 (a few samples of this study predate the infection). Cell type and time point are not known. This rearrangement joins TRBV19 to TRBJ1-2; D gene uncertain. DNA of the CDR3: TGTGCCAGTACTCCGTCCGGCTATGGCTACACCTTC. Translated, it gives CASTPSGYGYTF.